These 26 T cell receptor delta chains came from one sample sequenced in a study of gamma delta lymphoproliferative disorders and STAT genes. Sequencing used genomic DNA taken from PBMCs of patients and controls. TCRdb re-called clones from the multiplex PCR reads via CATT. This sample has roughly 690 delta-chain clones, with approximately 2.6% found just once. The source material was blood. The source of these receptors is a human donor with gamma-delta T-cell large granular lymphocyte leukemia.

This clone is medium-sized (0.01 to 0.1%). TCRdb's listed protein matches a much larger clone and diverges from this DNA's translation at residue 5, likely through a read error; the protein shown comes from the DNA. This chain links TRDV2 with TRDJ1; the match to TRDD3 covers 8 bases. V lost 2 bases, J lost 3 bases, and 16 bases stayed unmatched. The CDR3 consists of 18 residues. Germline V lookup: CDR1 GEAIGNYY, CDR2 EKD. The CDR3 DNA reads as TGTGCCTGTGACATCGTAGGGCTGGGGGAAAACGGGGCCGATAAACTCATCTTT. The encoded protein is CACDIVGLGENGADKLIF.

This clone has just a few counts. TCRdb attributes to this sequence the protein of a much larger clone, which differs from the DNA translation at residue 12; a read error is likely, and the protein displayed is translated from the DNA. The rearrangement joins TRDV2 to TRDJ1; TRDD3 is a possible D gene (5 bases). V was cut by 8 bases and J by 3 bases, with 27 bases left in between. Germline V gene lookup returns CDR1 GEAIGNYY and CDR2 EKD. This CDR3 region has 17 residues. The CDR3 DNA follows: TGTGCCTCTTATCCCCTGTCTTGGGGAGCATACGCCGATAAACTCATCTTT. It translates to CASYPLSWGAYADKLIF.

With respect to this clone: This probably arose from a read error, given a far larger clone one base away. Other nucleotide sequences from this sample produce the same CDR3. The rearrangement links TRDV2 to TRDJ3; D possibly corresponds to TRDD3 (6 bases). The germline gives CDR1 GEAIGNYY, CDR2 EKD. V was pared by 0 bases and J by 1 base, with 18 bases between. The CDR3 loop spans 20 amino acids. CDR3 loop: CACDTSGGHPLSWDTRQMFF. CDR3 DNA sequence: TGTGCCTGTGACACCTCCGGGGGACACCCTCTGTCCTGGGACACCCGACAGATGTTTTTC.

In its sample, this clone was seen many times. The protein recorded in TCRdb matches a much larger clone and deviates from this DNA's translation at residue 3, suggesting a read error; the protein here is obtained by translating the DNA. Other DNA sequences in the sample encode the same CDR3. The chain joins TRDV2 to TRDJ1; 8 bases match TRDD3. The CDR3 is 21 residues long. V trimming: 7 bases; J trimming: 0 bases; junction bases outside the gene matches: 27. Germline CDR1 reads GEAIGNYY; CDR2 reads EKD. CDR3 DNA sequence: TGTGCCTGGGACTCAATACTGGGGGCCCTCCGGCGATCCCCGAACACCGATAAACTCATCTTT. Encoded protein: CAWDSILGALRRSPNTDKLIF.

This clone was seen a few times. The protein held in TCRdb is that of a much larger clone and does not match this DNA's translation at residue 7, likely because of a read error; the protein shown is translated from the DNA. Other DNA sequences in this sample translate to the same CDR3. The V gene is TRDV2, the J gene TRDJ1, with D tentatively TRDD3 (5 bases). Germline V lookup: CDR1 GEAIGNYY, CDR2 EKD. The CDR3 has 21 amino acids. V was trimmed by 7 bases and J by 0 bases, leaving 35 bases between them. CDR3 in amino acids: CACDSIPGALRRSPNTDKLIF. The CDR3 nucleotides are TGTGCCTGCGACTCAATACCGGGGGCCCTCCGGCGATCCCCGAACACCGATAAACTCATCTTT.

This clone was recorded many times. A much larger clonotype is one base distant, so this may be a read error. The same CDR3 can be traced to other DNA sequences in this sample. The CDR3 reads CACDTVGLGDTITDKLIF. The CDR3 bases are TGTGCCTGTGACACCGTAGGGCTGGGGGATACGATCACCGATAAACTCATCTTT. The chain uses TRDV2 and TRDJ1; 12 bases are a match to TRDD3. The CDR3 has 18 residues. Germline V gene lookup returns CDR1 GEAIGNYY and CDR2 EKD. V shed 0 bases and J 1 base; nucleotides not matched to a gene: 8.

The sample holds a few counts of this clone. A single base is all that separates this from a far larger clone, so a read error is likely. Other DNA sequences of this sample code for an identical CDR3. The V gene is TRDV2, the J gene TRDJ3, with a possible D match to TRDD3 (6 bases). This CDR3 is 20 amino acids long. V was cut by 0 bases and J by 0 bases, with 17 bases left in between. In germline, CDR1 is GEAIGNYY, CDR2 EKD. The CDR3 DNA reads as TGTGCCTGTGACACCTCGGGGGGACACCCTCTCTCCTGGGACACCCGACAGATGTTTTTC. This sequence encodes CACDTSGGHPLSWDTRQMFF.

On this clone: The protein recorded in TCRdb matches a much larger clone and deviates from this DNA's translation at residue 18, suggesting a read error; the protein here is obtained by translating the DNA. The CDR3 loop is CACDSILGALRRSPNTDILIF. The CDR3 nucleotides read TGTGCCTGTGACTCAATACTGGGGGCCCTCCGGCGATCCCCGAACACCGATATACTCATCTTT. V is TRDV2 and J is TRDJ1; 8 nucleotides match TRDD3. The germline V gene has CDR1 GEAIGNYY and CDR2 EKD. The CDR3 consists of 21 residues.

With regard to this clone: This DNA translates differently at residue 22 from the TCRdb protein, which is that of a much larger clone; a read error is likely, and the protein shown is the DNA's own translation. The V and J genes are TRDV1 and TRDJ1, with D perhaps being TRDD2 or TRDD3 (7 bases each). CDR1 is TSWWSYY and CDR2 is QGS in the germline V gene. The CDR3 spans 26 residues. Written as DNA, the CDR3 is TGTGCTCTTGGGGAAGGAGGGTTCTTCCTAGTACCGAGAGTACTGGGGTCAGGGGGTGGCACCAATAAACTCATCTTT. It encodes CALGEGGFFLVPRVLGSGGGTNKLIF.

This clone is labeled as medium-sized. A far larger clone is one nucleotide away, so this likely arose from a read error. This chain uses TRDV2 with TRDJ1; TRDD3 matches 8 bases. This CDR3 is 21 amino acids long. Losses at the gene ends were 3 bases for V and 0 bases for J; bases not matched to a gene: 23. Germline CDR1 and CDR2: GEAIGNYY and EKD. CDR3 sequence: CACDLILGALRRSPNTDKLIF. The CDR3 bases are TGTGCCTGTGACTTAATACTGGGGGCCCTCCGGCGATCCCCGAACACCGATAAACTCATCTTT.

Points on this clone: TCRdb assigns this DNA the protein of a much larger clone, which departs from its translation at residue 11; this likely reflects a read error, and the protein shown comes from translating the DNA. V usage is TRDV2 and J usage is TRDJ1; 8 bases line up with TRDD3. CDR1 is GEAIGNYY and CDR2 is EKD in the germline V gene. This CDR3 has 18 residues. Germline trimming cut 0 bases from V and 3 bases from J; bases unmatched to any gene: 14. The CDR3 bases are TGTGCCTGTGACACCGTAGGGCTGGGGGAACACGGGGCCGATAAACTCATCTTT. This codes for CACDTVGLGEHGADKLIF.

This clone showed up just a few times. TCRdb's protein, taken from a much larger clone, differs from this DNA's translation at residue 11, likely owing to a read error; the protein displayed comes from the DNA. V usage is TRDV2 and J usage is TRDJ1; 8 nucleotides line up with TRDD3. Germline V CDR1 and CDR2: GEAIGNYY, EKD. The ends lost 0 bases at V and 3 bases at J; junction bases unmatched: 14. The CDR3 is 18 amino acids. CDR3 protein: CACDTVGLGEGGADKLIF. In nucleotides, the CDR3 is TGTGCCTGTGACACCGTAGGGCTGGGGGAAGGCGGGGCCGATAAACTCATCTTT.

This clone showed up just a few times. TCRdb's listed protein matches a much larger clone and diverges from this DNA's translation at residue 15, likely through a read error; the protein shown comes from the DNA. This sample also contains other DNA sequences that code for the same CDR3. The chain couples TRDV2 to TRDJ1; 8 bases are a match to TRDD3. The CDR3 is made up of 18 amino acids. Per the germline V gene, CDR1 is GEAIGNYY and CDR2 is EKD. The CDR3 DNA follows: TGTGCCTGTGACACCGTAGGGCTGGGGGAAAACGGGGCCGATGAACTCATTTTT. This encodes CACDTVGLGENGADELIF.

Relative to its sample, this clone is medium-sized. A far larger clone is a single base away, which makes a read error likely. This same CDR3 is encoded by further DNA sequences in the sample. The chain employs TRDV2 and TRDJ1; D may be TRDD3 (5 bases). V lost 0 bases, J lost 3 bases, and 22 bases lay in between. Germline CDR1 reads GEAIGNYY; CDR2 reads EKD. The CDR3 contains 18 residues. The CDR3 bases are TGTGCCTGTGACACCGTAGGGCTAGGGGAAAACGGGGCCGATAAACTCATCTTT. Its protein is CACDTVGLGENGADKLIF.

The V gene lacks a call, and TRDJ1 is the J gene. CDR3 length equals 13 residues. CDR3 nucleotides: TGTGCCATCCTCCTGGAGTACACCGATAAACTCATCTTT. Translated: CAILLEYTDKLIF.

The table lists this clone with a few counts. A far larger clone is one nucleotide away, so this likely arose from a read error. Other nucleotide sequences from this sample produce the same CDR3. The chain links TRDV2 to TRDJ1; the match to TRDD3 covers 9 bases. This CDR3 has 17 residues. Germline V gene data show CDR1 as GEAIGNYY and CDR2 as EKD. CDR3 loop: CACDTLTGGLNTDKLIF. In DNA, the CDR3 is TGTGCCTGTGACACTCTTACTGGGGGACTGAACACCGATAAACTCATTTTT.

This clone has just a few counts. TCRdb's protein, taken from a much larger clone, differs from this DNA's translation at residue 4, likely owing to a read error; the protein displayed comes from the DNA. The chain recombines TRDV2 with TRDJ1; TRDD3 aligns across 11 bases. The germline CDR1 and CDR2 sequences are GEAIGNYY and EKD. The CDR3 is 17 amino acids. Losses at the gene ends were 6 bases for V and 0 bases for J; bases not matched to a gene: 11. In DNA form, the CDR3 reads TGTGCCTGTAACCCCGTACTGGGGGATAGGTACACCGATAAACTCATCTTT. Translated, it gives CACNPVLGDRYTDKLIF.

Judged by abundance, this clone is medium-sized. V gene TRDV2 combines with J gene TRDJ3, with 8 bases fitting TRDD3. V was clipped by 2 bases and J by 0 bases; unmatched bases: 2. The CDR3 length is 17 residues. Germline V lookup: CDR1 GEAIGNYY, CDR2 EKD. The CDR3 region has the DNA TGTGCCTGTGACAGTACTGGGGGCTCCTGGGACACCCGACAGATGTTTTTC. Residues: CACDSTGGSWDTRQMFF.

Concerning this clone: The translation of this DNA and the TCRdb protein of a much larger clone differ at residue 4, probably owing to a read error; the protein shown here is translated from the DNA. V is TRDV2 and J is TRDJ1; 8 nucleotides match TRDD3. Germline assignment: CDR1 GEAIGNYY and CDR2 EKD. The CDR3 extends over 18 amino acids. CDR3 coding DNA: TGTGCCTGTCACACCGTAGGGCTGGGGGAAAACGGGGCCGATAAACTCATCTTT. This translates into CACHTVGLGENGADKLIF.

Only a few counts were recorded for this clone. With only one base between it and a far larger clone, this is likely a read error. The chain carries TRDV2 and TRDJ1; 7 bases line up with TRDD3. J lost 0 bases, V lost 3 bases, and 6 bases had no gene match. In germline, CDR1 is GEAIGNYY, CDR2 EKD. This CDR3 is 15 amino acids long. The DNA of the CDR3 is TGTGCCTGTGACTTCGTGGGGATAGACACCGATAAACTCATCTTT. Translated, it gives CACDFVGIDTDKLIF.

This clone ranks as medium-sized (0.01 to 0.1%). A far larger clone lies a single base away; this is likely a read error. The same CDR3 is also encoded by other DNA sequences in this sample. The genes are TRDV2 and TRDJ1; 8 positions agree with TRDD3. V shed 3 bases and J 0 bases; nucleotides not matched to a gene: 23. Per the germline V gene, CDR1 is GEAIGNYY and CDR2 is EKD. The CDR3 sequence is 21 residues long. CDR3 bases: TGTGCCTGTGACTCAATACTGGGGGCCCTTCGGCGATCCCCGAACACCGATAAACTCATCTTT. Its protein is CACDSILGALRRSPNTDKLIF.

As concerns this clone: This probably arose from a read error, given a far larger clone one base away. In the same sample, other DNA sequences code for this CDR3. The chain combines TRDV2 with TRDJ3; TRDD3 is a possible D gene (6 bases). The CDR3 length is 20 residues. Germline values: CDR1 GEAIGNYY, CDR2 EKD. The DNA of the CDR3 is TGTGCGTGTGACACCTCCGGGGGACACCCTCTCTCCTGGGACACCCGACAGATGTTTTTC. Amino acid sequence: CACDTSGGHPLSWDTRQMFF.

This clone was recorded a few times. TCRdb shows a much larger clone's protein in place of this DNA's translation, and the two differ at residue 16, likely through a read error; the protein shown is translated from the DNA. CDR3 sequence reads: CACDTSGGHPLSWDTPQMFF. The CDR3, as DNA: TGTGCCTGTGACACCTCCGGGGGACACCCTCTCTCCTGGGACACCCCACAGATGTTTTTC. This chain uses TRDV2 with TRDJ3; D perhaps matches TRDD3 (6 bases). CDR1 is GEAIGNYY and CDR2 is EKD in the germline V gene. This CDR3 is 20 amino acids long.

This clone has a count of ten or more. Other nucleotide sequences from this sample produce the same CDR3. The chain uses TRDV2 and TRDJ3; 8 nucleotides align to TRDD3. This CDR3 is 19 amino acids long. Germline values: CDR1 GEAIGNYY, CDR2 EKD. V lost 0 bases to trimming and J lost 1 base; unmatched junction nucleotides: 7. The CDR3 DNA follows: TGTGCCTGTGACACCGCGGGGATACAGGGTTCCTGGGACACCCGACAGATGTTTTTC. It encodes CACDTAGIQGSWDTRQMFF.

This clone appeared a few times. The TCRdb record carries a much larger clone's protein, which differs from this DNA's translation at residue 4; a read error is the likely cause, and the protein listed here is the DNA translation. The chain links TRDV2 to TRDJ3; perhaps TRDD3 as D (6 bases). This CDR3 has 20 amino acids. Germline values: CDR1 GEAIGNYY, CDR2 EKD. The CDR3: CACHTSGGHPLSWDTRQMFF. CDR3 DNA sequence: TGTGCCTGTCACACCTCCGGGGGACACCCTCTCTCCTGGGACACCCGACAGATGTTTTTC.

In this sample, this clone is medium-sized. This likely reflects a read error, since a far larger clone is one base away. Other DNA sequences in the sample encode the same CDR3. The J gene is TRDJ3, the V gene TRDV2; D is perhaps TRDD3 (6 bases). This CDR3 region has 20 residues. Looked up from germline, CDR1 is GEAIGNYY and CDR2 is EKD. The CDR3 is CACDTSGGHPLSRDTRQMFF. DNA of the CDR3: TGTGCCTGTGACACCTCCGGGGGACACCCTCTCTCCCGGGACACCCGACAGATGTTTTTC.